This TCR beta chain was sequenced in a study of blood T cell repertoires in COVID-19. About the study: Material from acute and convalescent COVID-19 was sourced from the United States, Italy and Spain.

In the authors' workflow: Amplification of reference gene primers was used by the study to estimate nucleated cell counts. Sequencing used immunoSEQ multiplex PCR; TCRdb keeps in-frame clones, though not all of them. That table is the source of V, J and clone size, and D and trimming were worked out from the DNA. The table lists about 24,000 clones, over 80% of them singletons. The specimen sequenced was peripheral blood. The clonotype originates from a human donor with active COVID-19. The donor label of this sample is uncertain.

CDR3: CASSQLASEQFF. The CDR3 DNA follows: TGTGCCAGCAGCCAACTAGCCAGTGAGCAGTTCTTC. The V gene is TRBV3-1 (or the pseudogene TRBV3-2), the J gene TRBJ2-1; maybe TRBD2 (5 bases). The V gene lost 2 bases and the J gene lost 9 bases, with 8 bases spanning the gap. CDR3 length equals 12 residues. Germline V gene sequence: CDR1 LGHDT, CDR2 YNNKEL (reference sequence).